The 12 T cell receptor beta chains listed next were all sequenced from one sample in a study of blood T cell repertoires in COVID-19. Measured with immunoSEQ multiplex PCR; TCRdb has only the in-frame clones, and not every one. The profile shows over 30,000 clones, 85% to 95% of them singletons. The sequencing sample was made of peripheral blood. The receptor set was obtained from a human donor in a cohort sampled during active COVID-19.

CDR3 protein: CASSEVWPDTEAFF. The CDR3 nucleotides are TGTGCCAGCAGTGAAGTTTGGCCTGACACTGAAGCTTTCTTT. J is TRBJ1-1 and V is TRBV6-1; D is unresolved. Germline assignment: CDR1 MNHNS and CDR2 SASEGT. CDR3 length equals 14 residues. With 1 base removed from V and 3 bases from J, the gap between germline ends came to 9 bases.

This sequence joins TRBV14 and TRBJ2-5; tentatively, D is TRBD2 (6 bases). Germline CDR1 is SGHDN and CDR2 is FVKESK. Trimming left V 4 bases short and J 0 bases short, with 9 bases between. CDR3 length equals 14 residues. Here the CDR3 reads CASSLAVYQETQYF. The CDR3, as DNA: TGTGCCAGCAGCCTAGCGGTGTACCAAGAGACCCAGTACTTC.

This rearrangement joins TRBV28 to TRBJ2-7; 7 bases match TRBD1. CDR1 is MDHEN and CDR2 is SYDVKM in the germline V gene. V lost 6 bases, J lost 1 base, and 6 bases stayed unmatched. CDR3 length equals 14 residues. CDR3 in DNA: TGTGCCAGCAGAACTACAGGGGCTTCCTACGAGCAGTACTTC. Encoded protein: CASRTTGASYEQYF.

The chain has TRBV7-3 and TRBJ1-6; D is possibly TRBD1 (6 bases). The V gene lost 4 bases and the J gene lost 5 bases, with 9 bases spanning the gap. CDR3 length: 14 residues. The germline CDR1 and CDR2 sequences are SGHTA and FQGTGA. The CDR3 region has the DNA TGTGCCAGCAGCTACAGGACAGATAATTCACCCCTCCACTTT. Protein: CASSYRTDNSPLHF.

The V call is TRBV28, the J call TRBJ1-2; D gene unclear. Germline CDR1 is MDHEN and CDR2 is SYDVKM. This CDR3 spans 12 amino acids. The V end was cut by 4 bases, the J end by 4 bases, with 7 bases between. Here the CDR3 DNA reads TGTGCCAGCAGTTCCATAGTCTATGGCTACACCTTC. As protein: CASSSIVYGYTF.

The chain links TRBV19 to TRBJ1-1; TRBD1 agrees at 10 bases. The V gene end was trimmed by 3 bases and the J gene end by 5 bases; junction bases not matched to a gene: 15. The CDR3 sequence is 18 residues long. Germline CDR1 reads LNHDA; CDR2 reads SQIVND (reference sequence). The CDR3 loop reads CASSMVPRQGASGTEAFF. The CDR3 bases are TGTGCCAGTAGTATGGTCCCAAGACAGGGGGCATCGGGGACTGAAGCTTTCTTT.

J is TRBJ2-7 and V is TRBV29-1, with a weak D call TRBD2 (5 bases). Between the trimmed V and J ends, which lost 1 base and 0 bases, there was a span of 16 bases. The length of the CDR3 is 16 residues. Germline-derived CDR1 and CDR2 are SQVTM and ANQGSEA. The CDR3 loop is CSVEAARGRASYEQYF. CDR3 nucleotides: TGCAGCGTTGAAGCGGCACGAGGGCGCGCCTCCTACGAGCAGTACTTC.

V and J are TRBV6-1 and TRBJ2-3; D remains unclear. Germline-derived CDR1 and CDR2 are MNHNS and SASEGT. The CDR3 is made up of 14 amino acids. Trimming shortened V by 1 base and J by 6 bases, and 11 bases separated the two germline ends. The CDR3 here is CASSEGIYGDTQYF. The CDR3 nucleotides read TGTGCCAGCAGTGAAGGAATTTACGGGGATACGCAGTATTTT.

CDR3 protein: CASSEAMKSAPLHF. The DNA of the CDR3 is TGTGCCAGCAGTGAGGCAATGAAAAGTGCACCCCTCCACTTT. The chain combines TRBV6-1 with TRBJ1-6; D remains ambiguous. V was cut by 3 bases and J by 11 bases, with 14 bases left in between. This CDR3 has 14 amino acids. Germline V gene lookup returns CDR1 MNHNS and CDR2 SASEGT.

The V call is TRBV2, the J call TRBJ2-1; 7 bases match TRBD2. After removal of 3 bases from V and 1 base from J, the junction contained 6 bases not matched to a gene. The CDR3 spans 16 residues. Germline values: CDR1 SNHLY, CDR2 FYNNEI. CDR3 nucleotide sequence: TGTGCCAGCAGTGACGTTAGCGGGCCGTCCTACAATGAGCAGTTCTTC. As protein: CASSDVSGPSYNEQFF.

The rearrangement uses TRBV7-8 and TRBJ1-6, with D possibly being TRBD1 (6 bases). The CDR3 has 14 residues. Germline V gene sequence: CDR1 SGHVS, CDR2 FQNEAQ. The V end was cut by 5 bases, the J end by 6 bases, with 11 bases between. In DNA form, the CDR3 reads TGTGCCAGCAGCCAGGGGTTAACTAATTCACCCCTCCACTTT. Its translation is CASSQGLTNSPLHF.

J is TRBJ2-7 and V is TRBV3-1 (or the pseudogene TRBV3-2); maybe TRBD1 (5 bases). The CDR3 contains 14 residues. Germline CDR1 reads LGHDT; CDR2 reads YNNKEL (reference sequence). V lost 1 base and J 5 bases, leaving 12 bases between the germline ends. The CDR3 spells CASSQAGRVNEQYF. The CDR3 nucleotides are TGTGCCAGCAGCCAAGCTGGCAGGGTTAACGAGCAGTACTTC.